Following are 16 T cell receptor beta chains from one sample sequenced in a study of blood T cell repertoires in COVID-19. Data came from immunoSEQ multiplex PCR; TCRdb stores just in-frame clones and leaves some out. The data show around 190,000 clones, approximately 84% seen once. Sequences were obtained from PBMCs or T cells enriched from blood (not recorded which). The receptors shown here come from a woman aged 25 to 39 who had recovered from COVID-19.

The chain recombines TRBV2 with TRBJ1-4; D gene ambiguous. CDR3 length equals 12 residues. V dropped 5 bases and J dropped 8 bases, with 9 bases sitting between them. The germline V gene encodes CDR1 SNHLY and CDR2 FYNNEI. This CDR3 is CASSYSREKLFF. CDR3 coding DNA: TGTGCCAGCAGTTACAGCCGAGAAAAACTGTTTTTT.

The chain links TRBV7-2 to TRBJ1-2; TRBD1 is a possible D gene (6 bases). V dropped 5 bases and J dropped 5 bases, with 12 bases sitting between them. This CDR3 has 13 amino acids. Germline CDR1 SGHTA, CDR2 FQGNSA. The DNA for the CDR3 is TGTGCCAGCAGCCCGGGACACGGGTATGGCTACACCTTC. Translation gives CASSPGHGYGYTF.

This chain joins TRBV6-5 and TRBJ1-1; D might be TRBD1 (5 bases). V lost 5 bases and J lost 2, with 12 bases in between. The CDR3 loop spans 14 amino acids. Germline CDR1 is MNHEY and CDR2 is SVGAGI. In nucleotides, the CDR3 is TGTGCCAGCAGTATGGGGGGAGTTAACACTGAAGCTTTCTTT. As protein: CASSMGGVNTEAFF.

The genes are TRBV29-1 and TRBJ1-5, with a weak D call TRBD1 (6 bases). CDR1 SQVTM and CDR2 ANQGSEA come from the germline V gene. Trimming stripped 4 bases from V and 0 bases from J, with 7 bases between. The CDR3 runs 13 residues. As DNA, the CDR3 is TGCAGCGTTGTAGGGGGTAGCAATCAGCCCCAGCATTTT. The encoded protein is CSVVGGSNQPQHF. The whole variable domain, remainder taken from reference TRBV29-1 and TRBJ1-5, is SAVISQKPSRDICQRGTSLTIQCQVDSQVTMMFWYRQQPGQSLTLIATANQGSEATYESGFVIDKFPISRPNLTFSTLTVSNMSPEDSSIYLCSVVGGSNQPQHFGDGTRLSIL.

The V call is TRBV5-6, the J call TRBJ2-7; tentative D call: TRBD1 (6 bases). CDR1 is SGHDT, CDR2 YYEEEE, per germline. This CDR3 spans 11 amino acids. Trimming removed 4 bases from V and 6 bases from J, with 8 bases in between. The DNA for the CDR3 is TGTGCCAGCAGCGCCAGGGGCGAGCAGTACGTC. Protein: CASSARGEQYV.

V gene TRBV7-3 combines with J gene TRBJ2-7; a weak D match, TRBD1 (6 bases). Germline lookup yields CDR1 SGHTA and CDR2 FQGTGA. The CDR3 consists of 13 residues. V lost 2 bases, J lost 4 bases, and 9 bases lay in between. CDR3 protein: CASSLGGLYEQYF. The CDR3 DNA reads TGTGCCAGCAGCTTAGGGGGCTTGTACGAGCAGTACTTC.

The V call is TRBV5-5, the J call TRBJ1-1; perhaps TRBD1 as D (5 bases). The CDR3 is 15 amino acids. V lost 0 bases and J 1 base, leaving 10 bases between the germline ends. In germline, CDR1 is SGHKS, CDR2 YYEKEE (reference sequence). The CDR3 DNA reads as TGTGCCAGCAGCTTGGCCCCACAGGCGAACACTGAAGCTTTCTTT. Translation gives CASSLAPQANTEAFF.

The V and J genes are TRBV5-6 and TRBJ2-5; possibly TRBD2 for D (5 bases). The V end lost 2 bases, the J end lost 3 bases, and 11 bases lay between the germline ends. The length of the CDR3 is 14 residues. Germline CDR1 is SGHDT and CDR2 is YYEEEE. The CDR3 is CASSFLRGKETQYF. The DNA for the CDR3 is TGTGCCAGCAGCTTTTTACGAGGGAAAGAGACCCAGTACTTC.

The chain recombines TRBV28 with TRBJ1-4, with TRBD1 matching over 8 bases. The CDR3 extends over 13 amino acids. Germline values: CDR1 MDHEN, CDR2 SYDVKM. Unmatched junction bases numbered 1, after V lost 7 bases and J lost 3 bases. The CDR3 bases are TGTGCCAGCATGGGACAGGCTAATGAAAAACTGTTTTTT. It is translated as CASMGQANEKLFF.

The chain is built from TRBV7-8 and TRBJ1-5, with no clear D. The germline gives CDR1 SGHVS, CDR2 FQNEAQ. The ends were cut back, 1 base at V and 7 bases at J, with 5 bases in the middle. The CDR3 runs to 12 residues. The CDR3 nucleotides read TGTGCCAGCAGCTTAGACAGACAGCCCCAGCATTTT. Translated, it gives CASSLDRQPQHF.

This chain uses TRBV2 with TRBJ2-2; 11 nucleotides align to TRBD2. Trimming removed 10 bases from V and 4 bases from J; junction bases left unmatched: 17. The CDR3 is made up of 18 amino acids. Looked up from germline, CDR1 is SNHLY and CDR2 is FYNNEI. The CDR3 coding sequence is TGTGCCACCTCGTTGGAAGGCCCACTAGCGGGGGCCACCGGGGAGCTGTTTTTT. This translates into CATSLEGPLAGATGELFF.

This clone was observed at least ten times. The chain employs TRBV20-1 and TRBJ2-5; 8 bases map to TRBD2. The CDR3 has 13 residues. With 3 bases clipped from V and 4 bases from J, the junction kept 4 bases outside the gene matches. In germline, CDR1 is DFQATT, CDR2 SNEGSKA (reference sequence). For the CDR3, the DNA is TGCAGTGCTAGTACCGGACTAGCAGAGACCCAGTACTTC. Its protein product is CSASTGLAETQYF.

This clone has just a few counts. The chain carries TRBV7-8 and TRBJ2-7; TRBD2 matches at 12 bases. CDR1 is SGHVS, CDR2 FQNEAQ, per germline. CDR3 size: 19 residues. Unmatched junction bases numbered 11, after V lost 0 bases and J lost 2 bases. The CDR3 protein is CASSLAWVTSGGVTYEQYF. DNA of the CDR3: TGTGCCAGCAGCTTAGCCTGGGTGACTAGCGGGGGCGTAACCTACGAGCAGTACTTC. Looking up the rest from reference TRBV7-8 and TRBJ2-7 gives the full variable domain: GAGVSQSPRYKVAKRGQDVALRCDPISGHVSLFWYQQALGQGPEFLTYFQNEAQLDKSGLPSDRFFAERPEGSVSTLKIQRTQQEDSAVYLCASSLAWVTSGGVTYEQYFGPGTRLTVT.

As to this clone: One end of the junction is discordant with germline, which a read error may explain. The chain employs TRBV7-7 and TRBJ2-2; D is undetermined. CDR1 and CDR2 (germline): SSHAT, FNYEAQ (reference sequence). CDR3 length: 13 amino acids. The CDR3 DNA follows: TGTGCTAGCAGCTTAGTTAGCACCGGGGAGCTGTTTTTT. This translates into CASSLVSTGELFF. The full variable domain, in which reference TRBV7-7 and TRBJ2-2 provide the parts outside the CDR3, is GAGVSQSPRYKVTKRGQDVTLRCDPISSHATLYWYQQALGQGPEFLTYFNYEAQPDKSGLPSDRFSAERPEGSISTLTIQRTEQRDSAMYRCASSLVSTGELFFGEGSRLTVL.

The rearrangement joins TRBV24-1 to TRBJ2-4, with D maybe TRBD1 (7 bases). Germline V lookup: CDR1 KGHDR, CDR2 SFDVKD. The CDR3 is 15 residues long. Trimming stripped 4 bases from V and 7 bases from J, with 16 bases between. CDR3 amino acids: CATSDPGQAGNIQYF. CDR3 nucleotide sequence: TGTGCCACCAGTGACCCAGGACAGGCGGGGAACATTCAGTACTTC.

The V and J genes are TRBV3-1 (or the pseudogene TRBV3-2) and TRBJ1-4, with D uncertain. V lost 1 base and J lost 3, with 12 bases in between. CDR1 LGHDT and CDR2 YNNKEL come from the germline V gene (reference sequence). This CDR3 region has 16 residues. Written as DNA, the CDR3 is TGTGCCAGCAGCCAAGGACCCAGGAGGGCTAATGAAAAACTGTTTTTT. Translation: CASSQGPRRANEKLFF.